The 29 T cell receptor beta chains below were found in one sample sequenced in a study of T-cell memory formation after mild COVID-19. TCRdb passed the 5' RACE reads through MiXCR, listing each CDR3 protein once. In the table there are about 310,000 distinct CDR3 sequences, approximately 19% of which are singletons. The sequenced sample consisted of PBMCs or a T cell subset sorted from them (not recorded which). These receptors originate from a man between 18 and 29 years old who had mild COVID-19 (a few samples of this study predate the infection). Cell type and time point are not known.

The V gene is TRBV3-1, the J gene TRBJ2-7, with 9 bases that match TRBD1. With V trimmed by 2 bases and J by 5 bases, 7 bases remained unmatched. Germline assignment: CDR1 LGHDT and CDR2 YNNKEL (reference sequence). The CDR3 extends over 15 amino acids. The CDR3 sequence: CASSQIQGAPHEQYV. CDR3 coding DNA: TGTGCCAGCAGCCAAATACAGGGGGCGCCCCACGAGCAGTACGTC.

The V and J genes are TRBV11-2 and TRBJ2-5; TRBD2 might be the D (5 bases). Germline V gives CDR1 SGHAT, CDR2 FQNNGV. V was pared by 4 bases and J by 4 bases, with 16 bases between. CDR3 size: 15 residues. CDR3: CASSSSPGSGETQYF. CDR3 DNA sequence: TGTGCCAGCAGCTCTAGCCCGGGGTCTGGAGAGACCCAGTACTTC.

This sequence joins TRBV4-3 and TRBJ1-2; weak D call: TRBD1 (6 bases). V lost 0 bases and J 2 bases, leaving 7 bases between the germline ends. This CDR3 region has 14 residues. CDR1 LGHNA and CDR2 YSLEER come from the germline V gene. The CDR3 DNA sequence: TGCGCCAGCAGCCAAGATACAGGGAACTATGGCTACACCTTC. Protein: CASSQDTGNYGYTF.

This clonotype was counted a few times. The CDR3: CAIKKGGTDTQYF. The CDR3 bases are TGTGCCATCAAAAAGGGTGGCACAGATACGCAGTATTTT. The chain joins TRBV10-3 to TRBJ2-3; the D is unclear. The germline V and J ends were trimmed by 7 bases and 1 base, with 9 bases remaining between them. Per the germline V gene, CDR1 is ENHRY and CDR2 is SYGVKD. The CDR3 spans 13 residues.

Concerning this clonotype: Since a much larger clone is just one base distant, this may be a read error. Since no conserved phenylalanine or tryptophan closes the CDR3, a read error is the likely cause. The chain joins TRBV5-1 to TRBJ2-7, with 14 bases identical to TRBD2. Trimming cost V 7 bases and J 6 bases; bases outside gene matches: 6. The CDR3 loop spans 14 amino acids. Germline V gene lookup returns CDR1 SGHRS and CDR2 YFSETQ. As DNA, the CDR3 is TGCGCCAGCCGAACCGGACTAGCGGGGGGCGAGCAGTACTTA. Translating it yields CASRTGLAGGEQYL.

V gene TRBV7-9 combines with J gene TRBJ2-7, with 9 bases matching TRBD1. Germline V lookup: CDR1 SEHNR, CDR2 FQNEAQ (reference sequence). The CDR3 spans 16 residues. V gave up 6 bases and J gave up 1 base; unmatched junction bases: 10. The CDR3 DNA is TGTGCCAGCAGTCCATCAGACAGGGGGGATTCCTACGAGCAGTACTTC. The encoded protein is CASSPSDRGDSYEQYF. Filled out from reference TRBV7-9 and TRBJ2-7, the complete variable domain reads DTGVSQNPRHKITKRGQNVTFRCDPISEHNRLYWYRQTLGQGPEFLTYFQNEAQLEKSRLLSDRFSAERPKGSFSTLEIQRTEQGDSAMYLCASSPSDRGDSYEQYFGPGTRLTVT.

The rearrangement links TRBV5-1 to TRBJ2-1, with 7 positions matching TRBD1. Per the germline V gene, CDR1 is SGHRS and CDR2 is YFSETQ. There are 14 residues in the CDR3. V lost 3 bases and J lost 0; bases outside the gene matches: 0. The CDR3 DNA reads as TGCGCCAGCAGCTGGACAGGCTCCTACAATGAGCAGTTCTTC. This gives the protein CASSWTGSYNEQFF.

The chain combines TRBV19 with TRBJ1-4, with D maybe TRBD1 (6 bases). This CDR3 is built from 13 residues. Trimming left V 3 bases short and J 7 bases short, with 9 bases between. Germline lookup yields CDR1 LNHDA and CDR2 SQIVND (reference sequence). This chain's CDR3 is CASSMTGREKLFF. In DNA, the CDR3 is TGTGCCAGTAGTATGACAGGTCGTGAAAAACTGTTTTTT.

This chain joins TRBV10-3 and TRBJ1-2; D perhaps matches TRBD1 (5 bases). The CDR3 is made up of 13 amino acids. The germline V gene has CDR1 ENHRY and CDR2 SYGVKD. Trimming removed 0 bases from V and 7 bases from J, with 9 bases in between. The CDR3 sequence is CAISESRGVGYTF. The DNA of the CDR3 is TGTGCCATCAGTGAGTCGAGAGGGGTTGGCTACACCTTC.

The chain carries TRBV5-1 and TRBJ2-2; D not resolved. CDR3 length: 13 residues. With 2 bases removed from V and 6 bases from J, the gap between germline ends came to 8 bases. Per the germline V gene, CDR1 is SGHRS and CDR2 is YFSETQ. CDR3 region: CASSFKGAGELFF. The DNA for the CDR3 is TGCGCCAGCAGCTTTAAAGGAGCCGGGGAGCTGTTTTTT.

This clonotype was detected only a few times. The chain combines TRBV4-3 with TRBJ1-5; a weak D match, TRBD1 (6 bases). The CDR3 totals 15 residues. Per germline, CDR1 LGHNA and CDR2 YSLEER. V shed 4 bases and J shed 3 bases, with 13 bases lying between them. The CDR3 here is CASSRDGGPNQPQHF. The CDR3 nucleotides are TGCGCCAGCAGCCGGGACGGGGGCCCCAATCAGCCCCAGCATTTT.

The sample holds a few counts of this clonotype. This chain joins TRBV15 and TRBJ2-3; D may be TRBD1 or TRBD2 (6 bases each). This CDR3 has 14 residues. Trimming removed 3 bases from V and 4 bases from J, with 11 bases in between. Germline V CDR1 and CDR2: LNHNV, YYDKDF (reference sequence). The CDR3 loop is CATSRGGDSDTQYF. CDR3 nucleotide sequence: TGTGCCACCAGCAGGGGGGGCGACTCAGATACGCAGTATTTT.

The chain combines TRBV12-3 or TRBV12-4 with TRBJ1-2, with D uncertain. The germline V and J ends were trimmed by 1 base and 7 bases, with 10 bases remaining between them. The CDR3 has 13 residues. The CDR3 DNA reads as TGTGCCAGCAGTTTAGGGTCAAGCGGTGGCTACACCTTC. It yields the protein CASSLGSSGGYTF.

This clonotype was detected a few times. The chain couples TRBV25-1 to TRBJ2-4; 8 nucleotides agree with TRBD2. The V gene's germline CDR1 is MGHDK and CDR2 SYGVNS. The length of the CDR3 is 17 residues. Trimming took 3 bases from V and 3 from J; bases not matched to a gene: 10. CDR3 protein: CASSEGLGVGGKNIQYF. The CDR3 coding sequence is TGTGCCAGCAGTGAGGGACTAGGCGTAGGGGGCAAAAACATTCAGTACTTC.

This clonotype was found a few times. The chain combines TRBV4-1 with TRBJ2-1; 9 bases fit TRBD2. Germline assignment: CDR1 MGHRA and CDR2 YSYEKL. The V gene end was trimmed by 3 bases and the J gene end by 5 bases; junction bases not matched to a gene: 5. This CDR3 has 15 residues. The CDR3 here is CASSHRTSADNEQFF. CDR3 DNA: TGCGCCAGCAGCCACCGGACTAGCGCCGACAATGAGCAGTTCTTC.

This clonotype showed up just a few times. This may stem from a read error, because a much larger clone lies one nucleotide away. This chain uses TRBV13 with TRBJ1-1; possible D gene TRBD1, 6 bases. Trimming cost V 6 bases and J 1 base, with 9 bases left between them. Germline V gene sequence: CDR1 PRHDT, CDR2 FYEKMQ (reference sequence). This CDR3 region has 13 residues. The CDR3 region is CASRKGGNTEAFF. The CDR3, as DNA: TGTGCCAGCAGAAAGGGGGGGAACACTGAAGCTTTCTTT.

This clonotype appeared many times. The chain employs TRBV5-6 and TRBJ2-1, with 8 bases matching TRBD1. In germline, CDR1 is SGHDT, CDR2 YYEEEE. V shed 1 base, J shed 6 bases, and the junction held 6 bases outside the gene matches. The CDR3 runs 15 residues. The CDR3 DNA is TGTGCCAGCAGCTTGAAGGACAGGGTCACCAATGAGCAGTTCTTC. It encodes CASSLKDRVTNEQFF.

This clonotype occurred a few times. The chain uses TRBV12-3 or TRBV12-4 and TRBJ1-6, with TRBD1 identical over 9 bases. The V gene end was trimmed by 6 bases and the J gene end by 9 bases; junction bases not matched to a gene: 12. CDR3 size: 16 residues. CDR3 loop: CASRPGPTGGGSPLHF. CDR3 in DNA: TGTGCCAGCAGACCGGGGCCCACAGGGGGCGGTTCACCCCTCCACTTT.

The sample holds a few counts of this clonotype. V usage is TRBV6-6 and J usage is TRBJ2-3; D not resolved. The CDR3 covers 10 residues. V gave up 8 bases and J gave up 6 bases, with 6 bases separating them. Germline V gives CDR1 MNHNY, CDR2 SVGAGI (reference sequence). The CDR3 sequence: CASGWDTQYF. The CDR3 nucleotides are TGTGCCAGCGGGTGGGATACGCAGTATTTT.

V gene TRBV7-3 combines with J gene TRBJ2-1, with TRBD2 matching over 10 bases. The CDR3 has 14 residues. The V and J ends lost 5 bases and 9 bases, in that order; junction bases with no gene match: 7. Germline V gene sequence: CDR1 SGHTA, CDR2 FQGTGA. DNA for the CDR3: TGTGCCAGCAGCCTGGGACTAGCGTTTAGTGAGCAGTTCTTC. Translated: CASSLGLAFSEQFF.

This sequence joins TRBV3-1 and TRBJ2-5; 8 bases agree with TRBD1. The trim removed 3 bases at V and 4 bases at J, leaving 4 bases unmatched. The CDR3 is 14 residues long. Germline lookup yields CDR1 LGHDT and CDR2 YNNKEL (reference sequence). CDR3 bases: TGTGCCAGCAGCCATGACAGGGGAGGAGAGACCCAGTACTTC. Translated: CASSHDRGGETQYF.

This clonotype was recorded many times. The V gene is TRBV5-1, the J gene TRBJ2-2; tentatively, D is TRBD1 (6 bases). There are 15 residues in the CDR3. Trimming left V 0 bases short and J 7 bases short, with 13 bases between. Germline lookup yields CDR1 SGHRS and CDR2 YFSETQ. The CDR3 DNA reads as TGCGCCAGCAGCTTGGCGGCAGAGGGGGACGGGGAGCTGTTTTTT. Translated: CASSLAAEGDGELFF.

V and J are TRBV5-1 and TRBJ2-3, with TRBD2 matching 11 bases. The germline V gene encodes CDR1 SGHRS and CDR2 YFSETQ. V lost 0 bases to trimming and J lost 3 bases; unmatched junction nucleotides: 24. The length of the CDR3 is 23 residues. CDR3 protein: CASSLAAALYSSGGSGRTDTQYF. CDR3 nucleotide sequence: TGCGCCAGCAGCTTGGCTGCGGCCTTGTACTCTAGCGGGGGGTCCGGGAGGACAGATACGCAGTATTTT.

This clonotype was counted between two and nine times. The J gene is TRBJ2-7, the V gene TRBV6-2 or TRBV6-3; 8 nucleotides agree with TRBD1. This CDR3 region has 16 residues. V gave up 2 bases and J gave up 4 bases; unmatched junction bases: 10. CDR1 is MNHEY, CDR2 SVGEGT, per germline. DNA for the CDR3: TGTGCCAGCAGTTACAGGACAGGGCCCCTCGGGTACGAGCAGTACGTC. This codes for CASSYRTGPLGYEQYV.

A few counts support this clonotype. This sequence joins TRBV7-9 and TRBJ1-1; D gene uncertain. This CDR3 spans 13 amino acids. Trimming stripped 4 bases from V and 7 bases from J, with 13 bases between. CDR1 is SEHNR and CDR2 is FQNEAQ in the germline V gene (reference sequence). CDR3 sequence reads: CASSSFEQNEAFF. CDR3 nucleotide sequence: TGTGCCAGCAGCTCCTTTGAACAAAATGAAGCTTTCTTT.

The gene calls are TRBV7-7 and TRBJ2-5; 8 bases line up with TRBD1. The CDR3 loop spans 13 amino acids. With 4 bases clipped from V and 7 bases from J, the junction kept 5 bases outside the gene matches. Germline V gene lookup returns CDR1 SSHAT and CDR2 FNYEAQ (reference sequence). This CDR3 reads CASSSDRDGTQYF. The CDR3 nucleotides read TGTGCCAGCAGCTCGGACAGGGACGGGACCCAGTACTTC.

V usage is TRBV27 and J usage is TRBJ2-7; D might be TRBD1 (5 bases). Trimming cost V 6 bases and J 0 bases, with 9 bases left between them. There are 13 residues in the CDR3. Germline CDR1 reads MNHEY; CDR2 reads SMNVEV (reference sequence). Written as DNA, the CDR3 is TGTGCCAGCAGAGTCAGGGACTCCTACGAGCAGTACTTC. Protein product: CASRVRDSYEQYF.

The V gene is TRBV6-5, the J gene TRBJ2-6; TRBD1 matches at 8 bases. Trimming took 4 bases from V and 12 from J; bases not matched to a gene: 14. The CDR3 sequence is 16 residues long. Germline V lookup: CDR1 MNHEY, CDR2 SVGAGI. CDR3 in amino acids: CASSLGSGGGSGVLTF. The CDR3, as DNA: TGTGCCAGCAGTTTGGGGTCAGGGGGCGGGTCGGGCGTCCTGACTTTC.

This clonotype turned up a few times. The chain joins TRBV20-1 to TRBJ2-5; 13 bases are shared with TRBD2. The CDR3 consists of 18 residues. V was clipped by 0 bases and J by 4 bases; unmatched bases: 11. From germline, CDR1 is DFQATT and CDR2 SNEGSKA (reference sequence). CDR3 sequence: CSARDRLAGGWSRETQYF. CDR3 sequence (DNA): TGCAGTGCTAGAGACAGACTAGCGGGGGGCTGGTCTCGAGAGACCCAGTACTTC.